The 2 T cell receptor beta chains reported below all come from one sample, sequenced in a study of cytomegalovirus exposure and HLA in healthy donors. TCRdb's table, derived via immunoSEQ multiplex PCR, lists solely in-frame clones and lacks some. This sample has approximately 150,000 clones; about 88% occur once, and the top ten carry about 3.5%. Sequencing used PBMCs. The receptors come from a woman between 18 and 30 years old in good health and CMV-seropositive.

V usage is TRBV7-8 and J usage is TRBJ2-7; possibly TRBD1 for D (6 bases). CDR1 is SGHVS, CDR2 FQNEAQ, per germline. This CDR3 comprises 14 residues. V dropped 4 bases and J dropped 2 bases, with 12 bases sitting between them. The DNA of the CDR3 is TGTGCCAGCAGCTCCCGGACAGCGACCTACGAGCAGTACTTC. Protein: CASSSRTATYEQYF.

The rearrangement links TRBV7-9 to TRBJ1-2, with no clear D. CDR3 size: 12 residues. Between the trimmed V and J ends, which lost 3 bases and 5 bases, there was a span of 7 bases. Germline-derived CDR1 and CDR2 are SEHNR and FQNEAQ (reference sequence). The CDR3 nucleotides read TGTGCCAGCAGCTTTATCGAGTATGGCTACACCTTC. Translating gives CASSFIEYGYTF.